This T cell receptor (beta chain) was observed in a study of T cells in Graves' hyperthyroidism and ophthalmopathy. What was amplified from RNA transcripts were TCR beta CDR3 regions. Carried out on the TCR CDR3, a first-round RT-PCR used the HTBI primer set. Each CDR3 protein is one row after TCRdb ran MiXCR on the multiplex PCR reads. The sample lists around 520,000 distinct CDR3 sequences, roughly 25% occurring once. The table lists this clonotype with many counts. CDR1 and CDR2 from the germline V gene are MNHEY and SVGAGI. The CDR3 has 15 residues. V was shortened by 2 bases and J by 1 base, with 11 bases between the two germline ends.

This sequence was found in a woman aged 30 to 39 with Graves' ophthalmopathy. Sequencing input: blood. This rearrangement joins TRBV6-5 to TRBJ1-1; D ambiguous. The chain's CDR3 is CASSYEEGRNTEAFF. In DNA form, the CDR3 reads TGTGCCAGCAGTTACGAGGAAGGGAGGAACACTGAAGCTTTCTTT.